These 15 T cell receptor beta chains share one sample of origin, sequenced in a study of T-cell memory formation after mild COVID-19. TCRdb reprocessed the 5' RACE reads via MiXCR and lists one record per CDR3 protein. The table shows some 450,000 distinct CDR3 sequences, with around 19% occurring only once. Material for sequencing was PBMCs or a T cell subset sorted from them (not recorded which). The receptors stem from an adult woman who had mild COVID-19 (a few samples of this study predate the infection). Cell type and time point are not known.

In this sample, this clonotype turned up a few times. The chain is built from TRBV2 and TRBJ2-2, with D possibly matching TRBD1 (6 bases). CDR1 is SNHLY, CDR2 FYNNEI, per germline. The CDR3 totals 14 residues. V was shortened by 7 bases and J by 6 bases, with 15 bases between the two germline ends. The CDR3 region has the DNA TGTGCCAGCAAGGGGGATTCTTATGCCGGGGAGCTGTTTTTT. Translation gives CASKGDSYAGELFF.

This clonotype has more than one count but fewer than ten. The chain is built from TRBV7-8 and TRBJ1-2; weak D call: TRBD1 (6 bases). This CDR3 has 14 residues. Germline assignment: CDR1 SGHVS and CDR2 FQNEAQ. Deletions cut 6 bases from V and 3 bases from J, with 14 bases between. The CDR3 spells CASSSQGGDYGYTF. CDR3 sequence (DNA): TGTGCCAGCAGTTCACAGGGAGGGGACTATGGCTACACCTTC.

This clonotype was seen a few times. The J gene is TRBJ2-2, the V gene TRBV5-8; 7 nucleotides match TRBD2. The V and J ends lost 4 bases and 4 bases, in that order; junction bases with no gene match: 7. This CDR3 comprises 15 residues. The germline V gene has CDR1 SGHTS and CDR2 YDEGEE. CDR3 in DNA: TGTGCCAGCAGCCCTGGACTAGTTCCCACCGGGGAGCTGTTTTTT. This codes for CASSPGLVPTGELFF.

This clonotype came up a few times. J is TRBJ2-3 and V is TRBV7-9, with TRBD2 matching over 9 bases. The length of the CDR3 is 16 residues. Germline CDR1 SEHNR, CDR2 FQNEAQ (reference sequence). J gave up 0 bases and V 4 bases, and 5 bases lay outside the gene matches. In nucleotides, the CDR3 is TGTGCCAGCAGCTCCATCACTAGCGGGAGCACAGATACGCAGTATTTT. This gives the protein CASSSITSGSTDTQYF.

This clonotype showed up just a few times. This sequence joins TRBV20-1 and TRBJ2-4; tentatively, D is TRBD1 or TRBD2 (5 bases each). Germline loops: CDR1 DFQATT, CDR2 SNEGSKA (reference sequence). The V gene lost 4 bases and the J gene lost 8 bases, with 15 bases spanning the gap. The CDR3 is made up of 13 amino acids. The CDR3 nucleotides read TGCAGTGCTAAAGGGACCGGCCCAGACATTCAGTACTTC. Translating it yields CSAKGTGPDIQYF.

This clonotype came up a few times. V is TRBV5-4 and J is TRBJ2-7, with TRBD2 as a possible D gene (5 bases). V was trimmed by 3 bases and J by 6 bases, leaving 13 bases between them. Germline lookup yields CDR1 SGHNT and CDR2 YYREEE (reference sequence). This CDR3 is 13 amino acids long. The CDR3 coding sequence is TGTGCCAGCAGCTATGGTCGGGGATCCGAGCAGTACTTC. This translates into CASSYGRGSEQYF.

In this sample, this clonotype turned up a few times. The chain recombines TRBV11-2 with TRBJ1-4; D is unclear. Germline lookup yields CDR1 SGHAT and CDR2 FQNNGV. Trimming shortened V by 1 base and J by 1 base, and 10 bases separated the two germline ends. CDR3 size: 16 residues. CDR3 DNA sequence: TGTGCCAGCAGCTTAGGTCACAGCAGAACTAATGAAAAACTGTTTTTT. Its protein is CASSLGHSRTNEKLFF.

CDR3 DNA: TGCGCCAGCAGCTTTAGAGGCGGGCAGGGAGAGGATGGCTACACCTTC. Translation: CASSFRGGQGEDGYTF. The chain carries TRBV5-1 and TRBJ1-2, with TRBD1 as a possible D gene (5 bases). The CDR3 is 16 amino acids. CDR1 SGHRS and CDR2 YFSETQ come from the germline V gene. Trimming pared 2 bases from V and 6 bases from J, leaving 20 bases between. The full variable domain, its missing parts supplied by reference TRBV5-1 and TRBJ1-2, is KAGVTQTPRYLIKTRGQQVTLSCSPISGHRSVSWYQQTPGQGLQFLFEYFSETQRNKGNFPGRFSGRQFSNSRSEMNVSTLELGDSALYLCASSFRGGQGEDGYTFGSGTRLTVV.

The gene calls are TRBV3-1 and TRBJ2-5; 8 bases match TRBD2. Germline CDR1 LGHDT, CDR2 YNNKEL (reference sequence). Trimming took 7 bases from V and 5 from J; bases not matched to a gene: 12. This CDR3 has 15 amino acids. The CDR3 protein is CASTLFAGGGETQYF. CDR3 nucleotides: TGTGCCAGCACCCTTTTCGCGGGGGGTGGGGAGACCCAGTACTTC.

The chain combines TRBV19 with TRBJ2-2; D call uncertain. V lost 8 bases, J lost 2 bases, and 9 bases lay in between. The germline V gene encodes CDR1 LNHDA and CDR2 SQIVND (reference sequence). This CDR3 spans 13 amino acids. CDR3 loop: CASCRFNTGELFF. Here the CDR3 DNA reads TGTGCCAGTTGTAGGTTCAACACCGGGGAGCTGTTTTTT.

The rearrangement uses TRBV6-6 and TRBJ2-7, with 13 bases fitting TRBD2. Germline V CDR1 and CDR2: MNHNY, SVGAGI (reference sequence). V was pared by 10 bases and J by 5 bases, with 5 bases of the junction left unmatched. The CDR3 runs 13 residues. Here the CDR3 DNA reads TGTGCCACCGGACTAGCGGGAGTTGACGAGCAGTACTTC. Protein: CATGLAGVDEQYF.

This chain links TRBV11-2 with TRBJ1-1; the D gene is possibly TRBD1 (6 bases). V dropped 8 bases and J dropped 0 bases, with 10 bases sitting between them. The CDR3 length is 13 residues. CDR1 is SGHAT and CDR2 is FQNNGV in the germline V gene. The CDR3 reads CASATGMNTEAFF. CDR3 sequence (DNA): TGTGCCAGCGCGACAGGCATGAACACTGAAGCTTTCTTT.

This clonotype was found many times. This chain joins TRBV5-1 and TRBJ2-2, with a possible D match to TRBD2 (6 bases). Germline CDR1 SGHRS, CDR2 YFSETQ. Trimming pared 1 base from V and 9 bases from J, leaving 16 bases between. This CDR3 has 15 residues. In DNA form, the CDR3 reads TGCGCCAGCAGCTTGACAACTAGCCGTGGCAGGGAGCTGTTTTTT. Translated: CASSLTTSRGRELFF.

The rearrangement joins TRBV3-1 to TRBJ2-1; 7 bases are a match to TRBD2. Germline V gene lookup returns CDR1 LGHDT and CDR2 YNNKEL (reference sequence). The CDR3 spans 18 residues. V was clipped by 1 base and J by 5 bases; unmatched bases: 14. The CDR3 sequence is CASSQGPLLATSNNEQFF. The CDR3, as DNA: TGTGCCAGCAGCCAAGGTCCATTACTAGCGACCTCGAACAATGAGCAGTTCTTC.

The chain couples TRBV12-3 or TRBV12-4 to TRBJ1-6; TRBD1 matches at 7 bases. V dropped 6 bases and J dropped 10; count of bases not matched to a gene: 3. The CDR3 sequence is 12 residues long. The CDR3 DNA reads TGTGCCAGCAGACAGGGGAGGTCACCCCTCCACTTT. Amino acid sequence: CASRQGRSPLHF.